This TCR beta chain was profiled in a study of early T cells in non-severe SARS-CoV-2 infection. In the study overall: Chains were not paired, and sequencing was done on bulk RNA from unsorted whole blood.

Notes on the study in general: Sequences matched to VDJdb favored anti-spike CD8 responses, while private and CD4 specificities were missed.

This clonotype has a handful of counts. The antigen is unknown. Germline V gives CDR1 LGHDT, CDR2 YNNKEL (reference sequence). Trimming left V 1 base short and J 2 bases short, with 9 bases between. This CDR3 spans 15 amino acids. Unique molecular identifiers (one per individual cDNA molecule) were attached. TCRdb re-called the 5' RACE reads through MiXCR, storing one row per CDR3 protein. Here the sample spans 50,000 or so distinct CDR3 sequences, under 15% being singletons. Sequencing was performed on whole blood, taken at baseline. The sequence came from an adult who was a healthcare worker with PCR-confirmed SARS-CoV-2 infection or an uninfected control (not recorded which). The V and J genes are TRBV3-1 and TRBJ2-4; D uncertain. The CDR3 region has the DNA TGTGCCAGCAGCCAAGGCATAATTCCCAAAAACATTCAGTACTTC. Translation: CASSQGIIPKNIQYF.